This is a list of T cell receptor beta chains from one sample in a study of blood T cells in healthy people across ages. TCRdb analysed the 5' RACE reads with MiXCR anew, one entry per CDR3 protein. The table records over a million distinct CDR3 sequences, 35% to 45% of them present only once. Sequencing input: blood. The receptors derive from a woman aged 18-29 years in good health. The CDR3 runs from the conserved cysteine through the conserved F or W. A D gene is named only where the DNA matches it firmly. For some rows the clone size is stated as once, few or many, or as a class when expanded; others skip it.

length: 12
J: TRBJ1-4
V: TRBV10-3
D: -
size: -
DNA: TGTGCCATCAGTGAGACAGCAGAAAAACTGTTTTTT
CDR3: CAISETAEKLFF

length: 16
J: TRBJ2-4
V: TRBV7-9
D: -
size: once
DNA: TGTGCCAGCAGCACAGGGGGGGCTGAGGCCAAAAACATTCAGTACTTC
CDR3: CASSTGGAEAKNIQYF

length: 13
J: TRBJ2-2
V: TRBV3-1
D: -
size: -
DNA: TGTGCCAGCAGCCAAGAAGGGGTACGGGAGCTGTTTTTT
CDR3: CASSQEGVRELFF

length: 14
J: TRBJ2-1
V: TRBV20-1
D: -
size: -
DNA: TGCAGTGCTAGGAAGATTGGATTATCCTACGAGCAGTTCTTC
CDR3: CSARKIGLSYEQFF

length: 14
J: TRBJ2-5
V: TRBV25-1
D: -
size: few
DNA: TGTGCCAGCAGTGAATATATGGGCCAAGAGACCCAGTACTTC
CDR3: CASSEYMGQETQYF

length: 15
J: TRBJ2-3
V: TRBV5-1
D: -
size: few
DNA: TGCGCCAGCAGCCCACCGGCCAGGGGGGTGGATACGCAGTATTTT
CDR3: CASSPPARGVDTQYF

length: 14
J: TRBJ1-2
V: TRBV7-2
D: TRBD1
size: -
DNA: TGTGCCAGCAGCATCCGACAGGGGGCAAATGGCTACACCTTC
CDR3: CASSIRQGANGYTF

length: 13
J: TRBJ2-3
V: TRBV6-2/TRBV6-3
D: -
size: -
DNA: TGTGCCAGCAGTTACTTAGGCCTCGGGGCGCAGTATTTT
CDR3: CASSYLGLGAQYF

length: 14
J: TRBJ2-5
V: TRBV4-2
D: -
size: -
DNA: TGTGCCAGCAGCCAAGATCCTCAGGGACAGACCCAGTACTTC
CDR3: CASSQDPQGQTQYF

length: 14
J: TRBJ1-6
V: TRBV6-2/TRBV6-3
D: TRBD1
size: -
DNA: TGTGCCAGCTTACGCGGACAGGGTTTTTCACCCCTCTACTTT
CDR3: CASLRGQGFSPLYF

length: 14
J: TRBJ1-5
V: TRBV30
D: -
size: -
DNA: TGTGCCTGGAGTGCCGGGGGCTCCAATCAGCCCCAGCATTTT
CDR3: CAWSAGGSNQPQHF

length: 21
J: TRBJ2-1
V: TRBV10-3
D: TRBD2
size: -
DNA: TGTGCCATCAGTGGGGTGTCCGGGACTAGCGGGAGGAAAGGCTCCTACAATGAGCAGTTCTTC
CDR3: CAISGVSGTSGRKGSYNEQFF

length: 17
J: TRBJ2-5
V: TRBV24-1
D: TRBD1
size: few
DNA: TGTGCCACCAGTCCCCGGGACAGGGCGGATCCGTGGGAGACCCAGTACTTC
CDR3: CATSPRDRADPWETQYF

length: 15
J: TRBJ2-7
V: TRBV7-2
D: TRBD1
size: -
DNA: TGTGCCAGCAGCTCCTCCGGGACAGTAGGCTACGAGCAGTACTTC
CDR3: CASSSSGTVGYEQYF

length: 13
J: TRBJ1-5
V: TRBV29-1
D: TRBD1
size: -
DNA: TGCAGCGTTACCGGGACAGACAATCAGCCCCAGCATTTT
CDR3: CSVTGTDNQPQHF

length: 14
J: TRBJ1-2
V: TRBV6-5
D: TRBD1
size: many
DNA: TGTGCCAGCACCTATGCGGCGACAGGGTCTGGCTACACCTTC
CDR3: CASTYAATGSGYTF

length: 16
J: TRBJ2-4
V: TRBV10-3
D: TRBD1
size: -
DNA: TGTGCCATCAGTGAGTCGGGACAGCAACTTAAAAACATTCAGTACTTC
CDR3: CAISESGQQLKNIQYF

length: 14
J: TRBJ2-7
V: TRBV6-2/TRBV6-3
D: TRBD2
size: few
DNA: TGTGCCAGCACCACTCGGACTAGGTCCTACGAGCAGTACTTC
CDR3: CASTTRTRSYEQYF

length: 15
J: TRBJ2-5
V: TRBV24-1
D: -
size: few
DNA: TGTGCCACCAGTGAGACCGGGACACGACAAGAGACCCAGTACTTC
CDR3: CATSETGTRQETQYF

length: 13
J: TRBJ1-5
V: TRBV10-3
D: -
size: -
DNA: TGTGCCATCAGTCCGAGAACGGATCAGCCCCAGCATTTT
CDR3: CAISPRTDQPQHF

length: 15
J: TRBJ2-1
V: TRBV11-2
D: TRBD2
size: -
DNA: TGTGCCAGCACTGGATGGACTAGCGGAGCCAATGAGCAGTTCTTC
CDR3: CASTGWTSGANEQFF

length: 10
J: TRBJ1-2
V: TRBV20-1
D: -
size: -
DNA: TGCAGTGCTAGACTGAGGGGCTACACCTTC
CDR3: CSARLRGYTF

length: 12
J: TRBJ2-1
V: TRBV29-1
D: TRBD1
size: -
DNA: TGCAGCGTTTACAGGGGTGACGGTGAGCAGTTCTTC
CDR3: CSVYRGDGEQFF